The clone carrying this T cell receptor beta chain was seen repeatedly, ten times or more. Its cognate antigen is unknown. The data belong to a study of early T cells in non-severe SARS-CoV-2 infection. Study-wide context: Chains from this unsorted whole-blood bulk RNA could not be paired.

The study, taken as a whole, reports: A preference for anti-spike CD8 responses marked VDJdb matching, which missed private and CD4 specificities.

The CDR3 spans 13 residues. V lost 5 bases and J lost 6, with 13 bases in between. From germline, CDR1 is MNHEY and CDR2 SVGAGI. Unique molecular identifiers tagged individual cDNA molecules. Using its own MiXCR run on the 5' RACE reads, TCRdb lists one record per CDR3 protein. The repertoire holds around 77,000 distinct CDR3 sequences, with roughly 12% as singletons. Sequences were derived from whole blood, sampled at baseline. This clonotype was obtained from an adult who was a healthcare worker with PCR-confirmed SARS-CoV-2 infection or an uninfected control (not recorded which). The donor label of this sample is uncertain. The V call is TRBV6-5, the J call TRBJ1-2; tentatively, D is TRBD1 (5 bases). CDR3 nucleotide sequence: TGTGCCAGCAGTCCCCCCCAGGGCCATGGCTACACCTTC. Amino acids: CASSPPQGHGYTF.